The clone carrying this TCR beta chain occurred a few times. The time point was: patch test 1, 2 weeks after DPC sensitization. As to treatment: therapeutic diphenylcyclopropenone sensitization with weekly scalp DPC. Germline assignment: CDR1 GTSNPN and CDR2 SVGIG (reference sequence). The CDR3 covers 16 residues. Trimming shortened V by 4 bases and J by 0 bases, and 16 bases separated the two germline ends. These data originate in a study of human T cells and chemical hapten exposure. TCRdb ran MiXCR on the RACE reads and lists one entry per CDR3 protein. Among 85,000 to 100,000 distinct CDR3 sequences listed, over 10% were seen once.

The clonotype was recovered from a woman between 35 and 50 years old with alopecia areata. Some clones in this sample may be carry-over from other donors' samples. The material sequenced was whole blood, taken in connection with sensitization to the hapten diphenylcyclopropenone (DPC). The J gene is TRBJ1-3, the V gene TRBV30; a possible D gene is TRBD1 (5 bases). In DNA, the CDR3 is TGTGCCTGGACAGGTGGGGGGGAGTACTCTGGAAACACCATATATTTT. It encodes CAWTGGGEYSGNTIYF.